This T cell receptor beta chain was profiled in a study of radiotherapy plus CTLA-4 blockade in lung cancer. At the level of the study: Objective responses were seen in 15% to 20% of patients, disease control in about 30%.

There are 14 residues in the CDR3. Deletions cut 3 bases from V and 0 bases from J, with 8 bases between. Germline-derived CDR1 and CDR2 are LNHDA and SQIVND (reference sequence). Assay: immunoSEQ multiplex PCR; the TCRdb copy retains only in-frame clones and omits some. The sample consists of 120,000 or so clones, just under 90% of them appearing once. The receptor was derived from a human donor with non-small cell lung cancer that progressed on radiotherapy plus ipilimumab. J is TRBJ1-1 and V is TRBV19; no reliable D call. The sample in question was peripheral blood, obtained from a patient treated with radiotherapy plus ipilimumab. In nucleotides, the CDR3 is TGTGCCAGTAGTATCGGGTTACTGAACACTGAAGCTTTCTTT. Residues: CASSIGLLNTEAFF.